This TCR beta chain was obtained from a study of blood T cell repertoires in COVID-19. Sequenced by immunoSEQ multiplex PCR; TCRdb stores in-frame clones only, minus some. The sample holds approximately 140,000 clones, more than 75% seen once. CDR1 is SGHVS, CDR2 FNYEAQ, per germline. The CDR3 is 16 residues long. Trimming removed 1 base at V and 2 bases at J, with 13 bases between. The clonotype was recovered from a man in his 70s with acute or convalescent COVID-19. The genes are TRBV7-6 and TRBJ2-3; D perhaps matches TRBD2 (5 bases). Specimen: peripheral blood. This chain's CDR3 is CASSLGVGGNTDTQYF. The CDR3 coding sequence is TGTGCCAGCAGCTTAGGAGTAGGAGGAAACACAGATACGCAGTATTTT.